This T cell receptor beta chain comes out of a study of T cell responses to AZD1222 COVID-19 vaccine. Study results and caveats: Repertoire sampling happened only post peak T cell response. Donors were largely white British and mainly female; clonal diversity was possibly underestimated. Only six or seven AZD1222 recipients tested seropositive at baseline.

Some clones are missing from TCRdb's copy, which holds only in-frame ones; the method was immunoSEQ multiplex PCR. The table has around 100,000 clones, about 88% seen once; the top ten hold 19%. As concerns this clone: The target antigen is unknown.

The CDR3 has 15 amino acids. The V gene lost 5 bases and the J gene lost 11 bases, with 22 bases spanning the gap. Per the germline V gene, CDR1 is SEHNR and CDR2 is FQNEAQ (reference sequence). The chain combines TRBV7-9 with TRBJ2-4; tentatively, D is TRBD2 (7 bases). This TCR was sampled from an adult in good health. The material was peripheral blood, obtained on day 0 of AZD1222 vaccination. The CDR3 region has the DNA TGTGCCAGCAGCCCCGAACCAGCGGGACAAAAGGTTCAGTACTTC. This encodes CASSPEPAGQKVQYF.